This T cell receptor (beta chain) was sequenced for a study of early T cells in non-severe SARS-CoV-2 infection. Study-wide background: Investigators sequenced bulk RNA drawn from unsorted whole blood, and chains remained unpaired.

Individual cDNA molecules each received unique molecular identifiers attached to them. TCRdb used MiXCR to reprocess the 5' RACE reads, holding one entry per CDR3 protein. In the table there are some 45,000 distinct CDR3 sequences, 9.4% of which are singletons. This clonotype was picked up many times. No antigen is known for it. Notes on the study in general: In VDJdb matching, anti-spike CD8 responses were favored while private and CD4 specificities went missing.

The CDR3 runs 15 residues. The germline CDR1 and CDR2 sequences are MNHEY and SVGAGI. Trimming cost V 7 bases and J 10 bases, with 23 bases left between them. The source is an adult who was a healthcare worker with PCR-confirmed SARS-CoV-2 infection or an uninfected control (not recorded which). The material sequenced was whole blood, taken at baseline. The chain links TRBV6-5 to TRBJ2-1; either TRBD1 or TRBD2 may fit D (5 bases each). The CDR3 loop is CASTVESGTAHEQFF. The CDR3 DNA reads as TGTGCCAGCACCGTAGAATCCGGGACCGCTCACGAGCAGTTCTTC.